Presented here are 15 T cell receptor beta chains from one specimen sequenced in a study of T cells in Graves' hyperthyroidism and ophthalmopathy. The TCR beta CDR3 regions underwent amplification using RNA transcripts as the source. A first-round RT-PCR of the TCR CDR3 used the HTBI primer set. Each CDR3 protein gets one entry after TCRdb re-called the multiplex PCR reads with MiXCR. The data hold 300,000 to 450,000 distinct CDR3 sequences, with 15% observed a single time. The sequenced sample was blood. The receptors derive from a woman in her twenties or thirties with Graves' hyperthyroidism.

The chain combines TRBV24-1 with TRBJ2-2; D unclear. Trimming took 8 bases from V and 0 from J, leaving 6 bases between them. Germline V gene lookup returns CDR1 KGHDR and CDR2 SFDVKD. The CDR3 is made up of 13 amino acids. The CDR3 loop is CATTASNTGELFF. The CDR3 coding sequence is TGTGCCACCACAGCGTCGAACACCGGGGAGCTGTTTTTT.

The chain couples TRBV20-1 to TRBJ2-2, with 12 bases that match TRBD2. This CDR3 is built from 13 residues. CDR1 is DFQATT and CDR2 is SNEGSKA in the germline V gene (reference sequence). V lost 5 bases, J lost 8 bases, and 3 bases stayed unmatched. The CDR3 nucleotides read TGCAGTGCTCGACTAGCGGGAGCTGGGGAGCTGTTTTTT. Its protein is CSARLAGAGELFF.

This sequence joins TRBV7-8 and TRBJ1-5; D gene uncertain. V was trimmed by 1 base and J by 3 bases, leaving 10 bases between them. CDR3 length equals 15 residues. Per the germline V gene, CDR1 is SGHVS and CDR2 is FQNEAQ. DNA of the CDR3: TGTGCCAGCAGCTTAGACATGAAGGACAATCAGCCCCAGCATTTT. The encoded protein is CASSLDMKDNQPQHF.

This clonotype showed up many times. CDR3 DNA: TGCAGTGCTCCGTTATCCGGGGGCTCCTACAATGAGCAGTTCTTC. The encoded protein is CSAPLSGGSYNEQFF. J is TRBJ2-1 and V is TRBV20-1, with D possibly TRBD2 on 6 matching bases. This CDR3 spans 15 amino acids. Germline V gene lookup returns CDR1 DFQATT and CDR2 SNEGSKA (reference sequence). V lost 5 bases and J lost 0, with 14 bases in between.

This clonotype was counted between two and nine times. The chain uses TRBV6-1 and TRBJ2-7, with TRBD1 as a possible D gene (5 bases). The ends were cut back, 6 bases at V and 4 bases at J, with 13 bases in the middle. Germline V gene lookup returns CDR1 MNHNS and CDR2 SASEGT. The CDR3 runs 13 residues. This CDR3 reads CASRISREYEQYF. CDR3 coding DNA: TGTGCCAGCAGAATATCCAGGGAATACGAGCAGTACTTC.

This clonotype was seen a handful of times. The chain uses TRBV5-5 and TRBJ1-5; TRBD1 is a possible D gene (6 bases). This CDR3 has 15 amino acids. In germline, CDR1 is SGHKS, CDR2 YYEKEE (reference sequence). V lost 4 bases, J lost 1 base, and 12 bases lay in between. The CDR3 coding sequence is TGTGCCAGCAGCGGTGACAGGAGGAGCAATCAGCCCCAGCATTTT. Translating it yields CASSGDRRSNQPQHF. The full variable domain, with the rest looked up from reference TRBV5-5 and TRBJ1-5, is DAGVTQSPTHLIKTRGQQVTLRCSPISGHKSVSWYQQVLGQGPQFIFQYYEKEERGRGNFPDRFSARQFPNYSSELNVNALLLGDSALYLCASSGDRRSNQPQHFGDGTRLSIL.

This clonotype showed up just a few times. The chain has TRBV29-1 and TRBJ1-1, with a possible D match to TRBD1 (6 bases). CDR1 and CDR2 (germline): SQVTM, ANQGSEA. V lost 0 bases and J lost 4, with 12 bases in between. The length of the CDR3 is 14 residues. DNA for the CDR3: TGCAGCGTTGAAGATCGGGTGGGGGCCACTGAAGCTTTCTTT. It specifies CSVEDRVGATEAFF.

This clonotype has a handful of counts. One junction end does not reproduce the germline sequence, and a read error may be involved. The chain uses TRBV6-1 and TRBJ1-3; no reliable D call. Germline assignment: CDR1 MNHNS and CDR2 SASEGT. The CDR3 sequence is 13 residues long. In DNA, the CDR3 is TGTGCCAGCAGGCACGCAACTGGGAACACCATATATTTT. Amino acid sequence: CASRHATGNTIYF.

In this sample, this clonotype turned up a few times. The chain has TRBV5-1 and TRBJ1-4, with TRBD1 identical over 7 bases. With 0 bases clipped from V and 3 bases from J, the junction kept 2 bases outside the gene matches. Germline V gene lookup returns CDR1 SGHRS and CDR2 YFSETQ. The CDR3 spans 15 residues. The CDR3 DNA follows: TGCGCCAGCAGCTTGGGGGACAGCTCTAATGAAAAACTGTTTTTT. Its protein is CASSLGDSSNEKLFF.

In this sample, this clonotype turned up many times. The V and J genes are TRBV30 and TRBJ1-5; D is possibly TRBD1 (6 bases). Trimming stripped 4 bases from V and 1 base from J, with 14 bases between. Germline V CDR1 and CDR2: GTSNPN, SVGIG (reference sequence). The CDR3 contains 15 residues. The CDR3 protein is CAWTRGSGSNQPQHF. The CDR3 DNA sequence: TGTGCCTGGACTAGGGGGTCAGGGAGCAATCAGCCCCAGCATTTT.

This clonotype was counted only a few times. The J gene is TRBJ2-2, the V gene TRBV11-3; 7 nucleotides align to TRBD1. Germline values: CDR1 SGHNT, CDR2 YENEEA. The CDR3 is made up of 15 amino acids. Trimming cost V 6 bases and J 6 bases; bases outside gene matches: 10. This CDR3 is CASSRATGAPGELFF. The CDR3 DNA reads TGTGCCAGCAGTCGAGCAACAGGGGCCCCCGGGGAGCTGTTTTTT.

The chain employs TRBV5-4 and TRBJ2-7; 7 nucleotides align to TRBD1. The CDR3 extends over 14 amino acids. Per the germline V gene, CDR1 is SGHNT and CDR2 is YYREEE (reference sequence). The junction had 6 bases not matched to a gene; V was cut back by 4 bases and J by 2 bases. The chain's CDR3 is CASSISGTAYEQYF. The CDR3 region has the DNA TGTGCCAGCAGCATCTCCGGGACAGCCTACGAGCAGTACTTC.

This clonotype was recorded many times. The rearrangement links TRBV5-1 to TRBJ2-3; D is undetermined. Trimming cost V 0 bases and J 3 bases, with 11 bases left between them. Germline CDR1 reads SGHRS; CDR2 reads YFSETQ. CDR3 size: 15 residues. The CDR3 loop is CASSLERIGTDTQYF. As DNA, the CDR3 is TGCGCCAGCAGCTTGGAGAGAATTGGGACAGATACGCAGTATTTT.

This clonotype was detected ten times or more. This chain uses TRBV3-1 with TRBJ2-7; a possible D gene is TRBD2 (6 bases). The CDR3 totals 13 residues. Germline V gene lookup returns CDR1 LGHDT and CDR2 YNNKEL (reference sequence). The V gene lost 2 bases and the J gene lost 3 bases, with 8 bases spanning the gap. CDR3 sequence (DNA): TGTGCCAGCAGCCAAACTAGCTACTACGAGCAGTACTTC. Translated, it gives CASSQTSYYEQYF.

This chain joins TRBV5-1 and TRBJ2-3; 15 bases are a match to TRBD2. The CDR3 extends over 17 amino acids. Per the germline V gene, CDR1 is SGHRS and CDR2 is YFSETQ. V lost 4 bases, J lost 2 bases, and 5 bases stayed unmatched. This CDR3 reads CASSPGLAGGPTDTQYF. CDR3 nucleotides: TGCGCCAGCAGCCCGGGACTAGCGGGAGGCCCCACAGATACGCAGTATTTT.